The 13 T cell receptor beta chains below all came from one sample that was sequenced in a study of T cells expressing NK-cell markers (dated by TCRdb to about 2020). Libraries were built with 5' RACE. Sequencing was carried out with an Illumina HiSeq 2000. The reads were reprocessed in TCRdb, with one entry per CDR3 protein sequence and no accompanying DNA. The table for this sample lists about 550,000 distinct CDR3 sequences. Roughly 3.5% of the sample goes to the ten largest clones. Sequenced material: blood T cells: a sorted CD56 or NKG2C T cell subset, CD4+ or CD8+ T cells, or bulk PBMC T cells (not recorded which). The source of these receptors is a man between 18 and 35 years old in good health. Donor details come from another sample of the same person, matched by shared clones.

The CDR3 spells CASSQNTPGPNEKLFF. The V and J genes are TRBV3-1 and TRBJ1-4; TCRdb lists TRBD1, though no DNA is available to test this call. CDR1 and CDR2 (germline): LGHDT, YNNKEL (reference sequence). The CDR3 contains 16 residues.

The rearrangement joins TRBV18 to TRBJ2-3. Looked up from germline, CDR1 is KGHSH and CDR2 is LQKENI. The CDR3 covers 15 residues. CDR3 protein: CASSPPQTSTDTQYF. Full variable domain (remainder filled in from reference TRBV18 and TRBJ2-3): NAGVMQNPRHLVRRRGQEARLRCSPMKGHSHVYWYRQLPEEGLKFMVYLQKENIIDESGMPKERFSAEFPKEGPSILRIQQVVRGDSAAYFCASSPPQTSTDTQYFGPGTRLTVL.

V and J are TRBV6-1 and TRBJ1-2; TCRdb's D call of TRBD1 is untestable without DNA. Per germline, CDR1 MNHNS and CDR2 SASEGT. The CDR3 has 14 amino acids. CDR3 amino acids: CASSELFGPVGYTF.

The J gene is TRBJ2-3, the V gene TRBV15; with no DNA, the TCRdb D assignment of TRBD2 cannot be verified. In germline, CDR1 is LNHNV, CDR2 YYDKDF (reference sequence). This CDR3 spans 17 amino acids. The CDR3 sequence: CATSRGTSGLFTDTQYF. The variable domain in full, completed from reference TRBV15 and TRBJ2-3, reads DAMVIQNPRYQVTQFGKPVTLSCSQTLNHNVMYWYQQKSSQAPKLLFHYYDKDFNNEADTPDNFQSRRPNTSFCFLDIRSPGLGDTAMYLCATSRGTSGLFTDTQYFGPGTRLTVL.

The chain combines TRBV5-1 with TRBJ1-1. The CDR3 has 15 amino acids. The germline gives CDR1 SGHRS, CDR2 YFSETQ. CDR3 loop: CASSLAGKASTEAFF.

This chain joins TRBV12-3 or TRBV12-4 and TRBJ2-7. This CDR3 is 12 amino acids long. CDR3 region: CASSQQTYEQYF.

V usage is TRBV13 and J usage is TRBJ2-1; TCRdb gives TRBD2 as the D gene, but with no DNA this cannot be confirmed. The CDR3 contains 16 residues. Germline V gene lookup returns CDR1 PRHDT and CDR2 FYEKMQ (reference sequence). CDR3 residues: CASSRSGTSSYNEQFF.

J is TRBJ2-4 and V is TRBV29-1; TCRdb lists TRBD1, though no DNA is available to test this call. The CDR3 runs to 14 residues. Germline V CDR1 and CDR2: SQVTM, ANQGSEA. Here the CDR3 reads CSVGGLLAKNIQYF.

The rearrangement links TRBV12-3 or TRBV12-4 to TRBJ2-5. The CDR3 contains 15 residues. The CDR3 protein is CASNTLLGYQETQYF.

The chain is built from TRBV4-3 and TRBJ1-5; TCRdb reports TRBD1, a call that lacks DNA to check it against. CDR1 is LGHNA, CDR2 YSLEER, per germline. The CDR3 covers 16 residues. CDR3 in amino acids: CASSQDRTGAGQPQHF.

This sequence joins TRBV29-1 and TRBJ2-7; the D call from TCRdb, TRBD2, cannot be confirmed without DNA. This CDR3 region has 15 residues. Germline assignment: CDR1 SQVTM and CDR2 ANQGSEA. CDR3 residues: CSVEDPIAGVYEQYF.

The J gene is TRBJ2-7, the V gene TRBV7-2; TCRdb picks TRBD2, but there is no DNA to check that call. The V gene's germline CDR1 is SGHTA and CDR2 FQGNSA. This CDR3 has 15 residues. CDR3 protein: CASSPGPEVGYEQYF.

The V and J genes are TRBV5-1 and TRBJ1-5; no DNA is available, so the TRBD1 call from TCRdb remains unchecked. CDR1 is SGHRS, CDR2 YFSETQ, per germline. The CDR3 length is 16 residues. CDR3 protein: CASSQDRGGTNQPQHF.